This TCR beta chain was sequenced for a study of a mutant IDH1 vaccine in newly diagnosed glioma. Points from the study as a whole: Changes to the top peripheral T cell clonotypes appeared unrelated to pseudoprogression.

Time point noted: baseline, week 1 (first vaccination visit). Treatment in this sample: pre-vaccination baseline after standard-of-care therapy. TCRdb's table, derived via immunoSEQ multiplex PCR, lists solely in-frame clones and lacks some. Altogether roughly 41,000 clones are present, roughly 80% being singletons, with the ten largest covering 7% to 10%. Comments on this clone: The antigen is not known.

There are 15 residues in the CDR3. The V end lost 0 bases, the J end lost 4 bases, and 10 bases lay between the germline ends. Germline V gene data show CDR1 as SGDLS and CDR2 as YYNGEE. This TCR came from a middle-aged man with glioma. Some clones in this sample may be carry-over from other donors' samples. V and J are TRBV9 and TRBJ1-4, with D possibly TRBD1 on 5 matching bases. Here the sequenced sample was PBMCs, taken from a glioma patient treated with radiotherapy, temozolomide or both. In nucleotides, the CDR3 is TGTGCCAGCAGCGTAGGGGGCAGACGTAATGAAAAACTGTTTTTT. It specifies CASSVGGRRNEKLFF.